The rows below give T cell receptor beta chains drawn from one sample of a study of a mutant IDH1 vaccine in newly diagnosed glioma. For these TCRs, the target antigens are not known. Here immunoSEQ multiplex PCR was the method, and the copy in TCRdb shows in-frame clones only, minus some. In the table there are 50,000 to 75,000 clones, approximately 79% of which are singletons. The sequenced sample was PBMCs, obtained from a glioma patient whose treatment included an IDH1 peptide vaccine. All receptors derive from a woman between 50 and 59 years old with glioma. CDR3s include the opening cysteine and the closing phenylalanine or tryptophan. Fields, in order: CDR3 length, D gene, V gene, J gene, clone size, CDR3 DNA, CDR3 protein. A D gene is named only where the DNA matches it firmly. The size field is filled for only some rows; it gives once, few, many or a size class.

>12|-|TRBV2|TRBJ2-7|-
TGTGCCAGCAAAATAGGGGGGGACGAGCAGTACTTC
CASKIGGDEQYF
>16|-|TRBV6-5|TRBJ1-1|-
TGTGCCAGCAGTTCTCCGGGCCATACAACGAACACTGAAGCTTTCTTT
CASSSPGHTTNTEAFF
>19|TRBD2|TRBV19|TRBJ2-1|once
TGTGCCAGTAGCCCGACAGGGACTAGCGGGGGCCCTTCCTACAATGAGCAGTTCTTC
CASSPTGTSGGPSYNEQFF
>14|-|TRBV19|TRBJ1-5|-
TGTGCCAGTAAGGGGGACCTTAGCAATCAGCCCCAGCATTTT
CASKGDLSNQPQHF
>15|-|TRBV5-6|TRBJ1-1|-
TGTGCCAGCAGCTCATCAAGCTACTCGAACACTGAAGCTTTCTTT
CASSSSSYSNTEAFF
>16|-|TRBV7-8|TRBJ1-1|-
TGTGCCAGCAGCTTAGAGGCGGGGTTACCCCAGTCTGAAGCTTTCTTT
CASSLEAGLPQSEAFF
>12|-|TRBV19|TRBJ2-1|-
TGTGCCAGTAGCATTACAGACAATGAGCAGTTCTTC
CASSITDNEQFF
>12|-|TRBV11-3|TRBJ1-2|-
TGTGCCAGCAGCTTAGATCTGGGTGGCTACACCTTC
CASSLDLGGYTF
>14|-|TRBV2|TRBJ1-5|once
TGTGCCAGCGAGGAGGGGCTGAGCAATCAGCCCCAGCATTTT
CASEEGLSNQPQHF
>15|-|TRBV27|TRBJ2-4|-
TGTGCCAGCAGCCCTGGGGTTTCGGCCAAAAACATTCAGTACTTC
CASSPGVSAKNIQYF
>11|-|TRBV30|TRBJ1-2|-
TGTGCCTGGAGTGTACCCGCTGGCTACACCTTC
CAWSVPAGYTF
>14|-|TRBV9|TRBJ2-1|-
TGTGCCAGCAGCGTAGGGGGTTGGGGCGGTGAGCAGTTCTTC
CASSVGGWGGEQFF
>16|TRBD2|TRBV19|TRBJ2-2|-
TGTGCCAGTAGTATCGTAGCGGGGGGGAACACCGGGGAGCTGTTTTTT
CASSIVAGGNTGELFF
>15|TRBD1|TRBV5-1|TRBJ2-2|-
TGCGCCAGCAGCGTGACAGGGCTCGCAGGCGGGGAGCTGTTTTTT
CASSVTGLAGGELFF
>13|-|TRBV4-1|TRBJ2-7|-
TGCGCCAGCAGCCAAGATAGGAGTTTCGAGCAGTACTTC
CASSQDRSFEQYF
>15|-|TRBV6-1|TRBJ1-4|-
TGTGCCAGCATAGAATCGGCAGGGCTTAAAGAAAAACTGTTTTTT
CASIESAGLKEKLFF
>13|-|TRBV6-6|TRBJ1-4|-
TGTGCCAGCAGTTCCGCAGACGGTGAAAAACTGTTTTTT
CASSSADGEKLFF
>12|-|TRBV30|TRBJ1-2|-
TGTGCCTGGAGAATCGGGGCGAGTGGCTACACCTTC
CAWRIGASGYTF
>15|TRBD1|TRBV9|TRBJ1-3|-
TGTGCCAGCAGCCCGGGACAGGAGGGTGGAAACACCATATATTTT
CASSPGQEGGNTIYF
>18|-|TRBV21-1|TRBJ2-6|-
TGTGCCAGCAGCCGACGACAGGGGTTCGACTCTGGGGCCAACGTCCTGACTTTC
CASSRRQGFDSGANVLTF
>15|TRBD2|TRBV5-4|TRBJ2-5|-
TGTGCCAGCAGTTGGGGGACTAGCGGAAAAGAGACCCAGTACTTC
CASSWGTSGKETQYF
>15|-|TRBV4-1|TRBJ2-3|-
TGCGCCAGCAGCCAAGACAGCGGATTAGCAGATACGCAGTATTTT
CASSQDSGLADTQYF
>15|-|TRBV6-5|TRBJ1-3|once
TGTGCCAGCAGTAAACAGGGAGCGGCTGGAAACACCATATATTTT
CASSKQGAAGNTIYF
>14|TRBD1|TRBV19|TRBJ2-7|-
TGTGCCAGTACACAACCGGGACAGTCCTCCGAGCAGTACTTC
CASTQPGQSSEQYF
>15|TRBD1|TRBV30|TRBJ2-7|-
TGTGCCTGGGCATTAAGACCGGACAGGGGCTACGAGCAGTACTTC
CAWALRPDRGYEQYF
>15|-|TRBV2|TRBJ2-3|few
TGTGCCAGCAGTGGGTTAGGGGCTTTCACAGATACGCAGTATTTT
CASSGLGAFTDTQYF
>15|-|TRBV6-1|TRBJ1-6|-
TGTGCCAGCAGTGAATTTGGGACATATAATTCACCCCTCCACTTT
CASSEFGTYNSPLHF
>17|TRBD2|TRBV5-1|TRBJ2-3|-
TGCGCCAGCAGCTTGTCCCCGCGGGGGGAAAGCACAGATACGCAGTATTTT
CASSLSPRGESTDTQYF
>13|-|TRBV19|TRBJ1-5|-
TGTGCCAGTAGCGAGACAGGCAATCAGCCCCAGCATTTT
CASSETGNQPQHF
>12|-|TRBV7-8|TRBJ1-2|-
TGTGCCAGCAGTCAAGGGAACTATGGCTACACCTTC
CASSQGNYGYTF
>14|-|TRBV6-5|TRBJ1-2|-
TGTGCCAGCAGTCCCCGACAGGCGTACTATGGCTACACCTTC
CASSPRQAYYGYTF
>18|TRBD2|TRBV5-1|TRBJ2-3|-
TGCGCCAGCAGCGGGGGACTAGCGGGGGGTACTAGCACAGATACGCAGTATTTT
CASSGGLAGGTSTDTQYF